This T cell receptor beta chain originates from a study of OX40 agonist ivuxolimab in advanced cancers. Study in general: Earlier treatment with anti-PD-1, anti-PD-L1 or anti-CTLA-4 was permitted, and around 36% had received some. Three dose-escalation patients had partial responses: one with hepatocellular carcinoma and two with cutaneous melanoma.

The data were produced by immunoSEQ multiplex PCR, yet TCRdb's version contains in-frame clones alone and is incomplete. The table shows some 60,000 clones, with over 80% occurring only once. Study-wide results and limits: The average count of expanded clones was higher among CD8+ T cells than among CD4+. Some patients who did not respond also had low normalized T-cell clonal expansion.

Remarks on this clone: Antigen: not known.

The germline CDR1 and CDR2 sequences are SNHLY and FYNNEI. The V and J ends lost 4 bases and 9 bases respectively, with 19 bases between them. The CDR3 totals 15 residues. This TCR derives from an adult with an advanced solid tumor such as melanoma, head and neck, liver or kidney cancer. Sequences were derived from CD4+ or CD8+ T cells sorted from blood, sampled in a trial of the OX40 agonist ivuxolimab. The rearrangement joins TRBV2 to TRBJ2-1, with D perhaps TRBD1 (5 bases). This CDR3 is CASSVGVSAQGEQFF. CDR3 in DNA: TGTGCCAGCAGTGTAGGGGTGTCAGCGCAGGGTGAGCAGTTCTTC.